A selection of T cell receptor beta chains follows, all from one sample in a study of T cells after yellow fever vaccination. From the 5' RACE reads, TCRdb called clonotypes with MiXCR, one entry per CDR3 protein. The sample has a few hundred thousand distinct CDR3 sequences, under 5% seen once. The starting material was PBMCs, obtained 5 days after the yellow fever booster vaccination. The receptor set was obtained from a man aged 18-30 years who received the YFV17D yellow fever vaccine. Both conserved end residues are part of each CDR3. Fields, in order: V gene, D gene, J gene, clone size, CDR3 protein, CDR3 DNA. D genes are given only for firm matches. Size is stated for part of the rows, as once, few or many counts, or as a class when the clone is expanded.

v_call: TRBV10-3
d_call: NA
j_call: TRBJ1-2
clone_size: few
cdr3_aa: CAISLELSNYGYTF
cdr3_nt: TGTGCCATCAGTTTGGAGCTTTCTAACTATGGCTACACCTTC

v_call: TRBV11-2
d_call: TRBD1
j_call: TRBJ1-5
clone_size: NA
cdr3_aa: CASSFRDSREPQHF
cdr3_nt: TGTGCCAGCAGCTTCCGGGACAGTAGAGAGCCCCAGCATTTT

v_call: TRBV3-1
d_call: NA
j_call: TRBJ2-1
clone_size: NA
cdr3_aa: CASSQENPGEQFF
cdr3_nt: TGTGCCAGCAGCCAAGAGAACCCCGGTGAGCAGTTCTTC

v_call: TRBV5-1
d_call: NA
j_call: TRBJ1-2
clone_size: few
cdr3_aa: CASSYGPTVGGGYTF
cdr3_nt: TGCGCCAGCAGCTATGGACCGACCGTCGGCGGTGGCTACACCTTC

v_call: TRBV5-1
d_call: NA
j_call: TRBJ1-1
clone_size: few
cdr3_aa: CASSRGYSGTEAFF
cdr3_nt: TGCGCCAGCAGCAGAGGGTATTCGGGCACTGAAGCTTTCTTT

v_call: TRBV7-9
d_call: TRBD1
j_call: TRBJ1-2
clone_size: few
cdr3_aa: CASRPNRGLSNGYTF
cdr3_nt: TGTGCCAGCAGGCCAAACAGGGGGCTATCGAATGGCTACACCTTC

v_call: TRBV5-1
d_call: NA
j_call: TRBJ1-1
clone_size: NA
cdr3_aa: CASSLRDRGEAFF
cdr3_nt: TGCGCCAGCAGCTTGAGGGACCGGGGCGAAGCTTTCTTT

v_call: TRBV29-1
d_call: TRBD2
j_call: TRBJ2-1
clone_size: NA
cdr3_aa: CSVRHQASGGRNEQFF
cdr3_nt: TGCAGCGTTAGACACCAGGCTAGCGGGGGGAGAAATGAGCAGTTCTTC

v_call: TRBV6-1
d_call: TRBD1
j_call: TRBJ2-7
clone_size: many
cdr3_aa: CASSEEEGTGSHEQYF
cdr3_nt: TGTGCCAGCAGTGAAGAAGAGGGGACAGGGTCGCACGAGCAGTACTTC

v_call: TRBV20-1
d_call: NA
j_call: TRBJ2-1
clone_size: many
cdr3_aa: CSARLPGYNEQFF
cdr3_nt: TGCAGTGCTCGGCTGCCTGGCTACAATGAGCAGTTCTTC

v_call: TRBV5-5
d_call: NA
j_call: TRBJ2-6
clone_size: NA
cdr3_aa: CASSHPGSGANVLTF
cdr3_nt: TGTGCCAGCAGCCATCCGGGCTCTGGGGCCAACGTCCTGACTTTC

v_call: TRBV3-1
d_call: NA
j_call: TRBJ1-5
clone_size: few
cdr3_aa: CASSQRNQPQHF
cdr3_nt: TGTGCCAGCAGCCAGCGAAATCAGCCCCAGCATTTT

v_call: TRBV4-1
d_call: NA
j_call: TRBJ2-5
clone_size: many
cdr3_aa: CASSQDPLIQETQYF
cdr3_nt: TGCGCCAGCAGCCAAGATCCCCTGATACAAGAGACCCAGTACTTC

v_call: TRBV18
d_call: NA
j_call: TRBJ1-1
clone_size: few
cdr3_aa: CASSPFVRGRNTEAFF
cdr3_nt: TGTGCCAGCTCACCATTTGTCAGGGGAAGAAACACTGAAGCTTTCTTT

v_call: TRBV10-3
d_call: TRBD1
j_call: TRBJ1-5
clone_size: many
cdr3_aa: CAISQQGAGSNQPQHF
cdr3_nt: TGTGCCATCAGCCAACAGGGGGCTGGAAGCAATCAGCCCCAGCATTTT

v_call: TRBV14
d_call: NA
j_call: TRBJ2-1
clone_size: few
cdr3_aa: CASSQGTEQFF
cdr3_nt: TGTGCCAGCAGCCAAGGTACAGAGCAGTTCTTC

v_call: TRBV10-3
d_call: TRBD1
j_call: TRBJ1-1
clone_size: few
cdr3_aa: CAIRSDRGMYTEAFF
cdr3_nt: TGTGCCATCAGGTCGGACAGGGGGATGTACACTGAAGCTTTCTTT

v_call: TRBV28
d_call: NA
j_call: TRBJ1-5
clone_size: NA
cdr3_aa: CASRNDRGGQPQHF
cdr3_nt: TGTGCCAGCAGAAACGATAGGGGAGGTCAGCCCCAGCATTTT

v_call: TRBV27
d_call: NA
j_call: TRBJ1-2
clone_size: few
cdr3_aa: CASMDSLSYGYTF
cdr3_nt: TGTGCCAGCATGGACAGCCTGTCATATGGCTACACCTTC

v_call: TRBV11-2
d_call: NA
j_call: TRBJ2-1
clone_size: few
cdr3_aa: CASSWGVPETSSYNEQFF
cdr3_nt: TGTGCCAGCAGCTGGGGGGTTCCGGAAACAAGCTCCTACAATGAGCAGTTCTTC

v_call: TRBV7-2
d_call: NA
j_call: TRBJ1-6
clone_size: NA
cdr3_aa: CASSYPGRGDSPLHF
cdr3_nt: TGTGCCAGCAGCTACCCGGGACGGGGAGATTCACCCCTCCACTTT

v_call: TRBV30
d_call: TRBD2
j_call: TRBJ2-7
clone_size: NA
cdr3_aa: CAWSYGPAGDQLQYF
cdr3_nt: TGTGCCTGGAGTTACGGCCCAGCGGGGGACCAGTTGCAGTACTTC

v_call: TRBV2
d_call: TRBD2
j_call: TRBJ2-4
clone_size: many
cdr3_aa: CASSDLGLAARAKNIQYF
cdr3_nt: TGTGCCAGCAGTGATTTGGGACTAGCGGCTAGAGCCAAAAACATTCAGTACTTC

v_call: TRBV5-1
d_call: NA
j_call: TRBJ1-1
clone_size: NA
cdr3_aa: CASSPRAQSNTEAFF
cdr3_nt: TGCGCCAGCAGTCCCCGGGCCCAATCGAACACTGAAGCTTTCTTT

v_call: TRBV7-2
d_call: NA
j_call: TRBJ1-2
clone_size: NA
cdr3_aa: CASSPRGIQQFYGYTF
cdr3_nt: TGTGCCAGCAGCCCCCGGGGGATACAGCAGTTCTATGGCTACACCTTC

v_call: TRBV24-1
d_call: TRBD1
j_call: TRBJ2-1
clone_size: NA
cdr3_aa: CATSQGQGLGDEQFF
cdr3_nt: TGTGCCACCAGTCAAGGACAGGGCCTGGGTGATGAGCAGTTCTTC

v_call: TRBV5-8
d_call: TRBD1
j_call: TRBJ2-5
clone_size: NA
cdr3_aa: CASGGTGGRQETQYF
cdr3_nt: TGTGCCAGCGGAGGGACAGGGGGACGCCAAGAGACCCAGTACTTC

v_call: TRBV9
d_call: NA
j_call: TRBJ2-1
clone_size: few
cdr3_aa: CASSVSRSGTYNEQFF
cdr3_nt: TGTGCCAGCAGCGTCTCTCGGAGCGGTACCTACAATGAGCAGTTCTTC

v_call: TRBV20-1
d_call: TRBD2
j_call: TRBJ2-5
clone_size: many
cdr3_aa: CSAVAGGPKETQYF
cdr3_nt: TGCAGTGCTGTAGCGGGGGGGCCGAAAGAGACCCAGTACTTC

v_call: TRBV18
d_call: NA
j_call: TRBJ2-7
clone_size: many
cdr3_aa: CASSPYRESYEQYF
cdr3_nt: TGTGCCAGCTCACCATACAGGGAGTCCTACGAGCAGTACTTC

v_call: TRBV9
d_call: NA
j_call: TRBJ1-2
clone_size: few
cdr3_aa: CASSGPDGYTF
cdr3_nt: TGTGCCAGCAGCGGCCCTGATGGCTACACCTTC

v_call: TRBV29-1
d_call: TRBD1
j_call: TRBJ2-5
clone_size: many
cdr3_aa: CSVAGTGGFEETQYF
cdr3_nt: TGCAGCGTGGCCGGGACAGGGGGCTTTGAAGAGACCCAGTACTTC

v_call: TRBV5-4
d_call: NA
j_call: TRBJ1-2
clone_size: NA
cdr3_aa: CASSLAYEAQDYGYTF
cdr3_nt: TGTGCCAGCAGCTTGGCCTACGAGGCCCAGGACTATGGCTACACCTTC

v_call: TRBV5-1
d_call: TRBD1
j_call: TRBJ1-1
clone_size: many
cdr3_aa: CASSRDRGLAFF
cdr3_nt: TGCGCCAGCAGCCGAGACAGGGGGCTCGCTTTCTTT

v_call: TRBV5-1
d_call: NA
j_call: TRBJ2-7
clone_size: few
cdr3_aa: CASSLVPGVGEQYF
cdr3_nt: TGCGCCAGCAGCTTGGTTCCAGGGGTAGGCGAGCAGTACTTC

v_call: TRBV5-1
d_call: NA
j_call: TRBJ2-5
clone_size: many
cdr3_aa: CASSLEPGDTETQYF
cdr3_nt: TGCGCCAGCAGCTTGGAACCGGGAGATACGGAGACCCAGTACTTC

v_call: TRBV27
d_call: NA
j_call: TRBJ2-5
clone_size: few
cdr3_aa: CASSLSSGGMGTQYF
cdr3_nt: TGTGCCAGCAGTTTAAGTTCGGGGGGCATGGGGACCCAGTACTTC

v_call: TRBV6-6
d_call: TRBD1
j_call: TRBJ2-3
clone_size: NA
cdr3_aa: CASSFPGGTGAADTQYF
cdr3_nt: TGTGCCAGCAGTTTCCCCGGAGGGACAGGGGCGGCAGATACGCAGTATTTT

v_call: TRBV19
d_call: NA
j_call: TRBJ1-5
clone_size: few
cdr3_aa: CANRSRYSNQPQHF
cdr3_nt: TGTGCCAATCGTAGTCGGTATAGCAATCAGCCCCAGCATTTT

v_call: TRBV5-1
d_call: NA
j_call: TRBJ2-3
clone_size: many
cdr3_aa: CASNSGDADTQYF
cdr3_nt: TGCGCCAGCAACTCAGGGGATGCAGATACGCAGTATTTT

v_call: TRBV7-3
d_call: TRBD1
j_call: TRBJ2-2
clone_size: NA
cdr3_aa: CASSLGTGHTGELFF
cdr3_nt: TGTGCCAGCAGCTTAGGGACAGGGCACACCGGGGAGCTGTTTTTT

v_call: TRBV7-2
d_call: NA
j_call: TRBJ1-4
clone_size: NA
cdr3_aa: CASSFHGSEKLFF
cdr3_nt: TGTGCCAGCAGCTTTCACGGGTCTGAAAAACTGTTTTTT